This T cell receptor beta chain was recorded in a study of identical twins. TCRdb reprocessed the 5' RACE reads via MiXCR and lists one record per CDR3 protein. This table holds over 250,000 distinct CDR3 sequences, 9.5% found once. The sample was also reused in another study, on yellow fever vaccine responses in identical twins.

This TCR was recovered from a woman between 18 and 30 years old in good health. Material: CD8+ T cells sorted from blood.

CDR3 nucleotides: TGCAGTGCTAGAGAACTAGCGGGGGACAATGAGCAGTTCTTC. Protein sequence: CSARELAGDNEQFF. This chain joins TRBV20-1 and TRBJ2-1; TRBD2 agrees at 11 bases. Trimming cost V 0 bases and J 5 bases; bases outside gene matches: 0. Germline assignment: CDR1 DFQATT and CDR2 SNEGSKA (reference sequence). The CDR3 is made up of 14 amino acids.